What follows are 12 T cell receptor beta chains derived from one specimen sequenced in a study of spatial heterogeneity in lung cancer. TCRdb fed the 5' RACE reads into MiXCR, producing one record per CDR3 protein. This table has roughly 48,000 distinct CDR3 sequences, roughly 5.7% appearing once. This sample's time point: sample taken at primary tumor resection. Unsorted whole RNA samples from tumor, nontumor lung or frozen PBMC were sequenced. The sequencing here drew on PBMCs, taken at surgery. All receptors come from a male donor with early-stage non-small cell lung cancer.

Here the CDR3 DNA reads TGCGCCAGCAGCTTAGGACTAGCAGTAGTTGAGCAGTTCTTC. It is translated as CASSLGLAVVEQFF. V gene TRBV5-1 combines with J gene TRBJ2-1, with TRBD2 identical over 8 bases. V gave up 2 bases and J gave up 9 bases; unmatched junction bases: 7. Looked up from germline, CDR1 is SGHRS and CDR2 is YFSETQ. This CDR3 is built from 14 residues.

At least ten counts were recorded for this clonotype. The chain combines TRBV7-9 with TRBJ2-6, with 7 bases fitting TRBD1. V shed 5 bases, J shed 0 bases, and the junction held 10 bases outside the gene matches. This CDR3 is built from 18 residues. The germline CDR1 and CDR2 sequences are SEHNR and FQNEAQ (reference sequence). CDR3 sequence (DNA): TGTGCCAGCAGCCCCCGGACAGGTTATAGCTCTGGGGCCAACGTCCTGACTTTC. This sequence encodes CASSPRTGYSSGANVLTF.

Ten or more counts support this clonotype. This rearrangement joins TRBV18 to TRBJ2-5, with 11 bases aligning to TRBD2. This CDR3 has 16 residues. With V trimmed by 3 bases and J by 2 bases, 5 bases remained unmatched. CDR1 and CDR2 (germline): KGHSH, LQKENI. The CDR3 bases are TGTGCCAGCTCACCCGGACTAGCGGGCATACAAGAGACCCAGTACTTC. Its protein is CASSPGLAGIQETQYF.

This clonotype was recorded at least ten times. The rearrangement joins TRBV25-1 to TRBJ1-2; possible D gene TRBD1, 5 bases. Germline V gives CDR1 MGHDK, CDR2 SYGVNS. This CDR3 comprises 16 residues. V shed 1 base and J shed 8 bases, with 20 bases lying between them. CDR3 residues: CASSEFRAPGGDGYTF. CDR3 nucleotides: TGTGCCAGCAGTGAATTTCGGGCCCCCGGCGGGGACGGCTACACCTTC.

The table lists this clonotype with many counts. The chain is built from TRBV12-3 or TRBV12-4 and TRBJ2-2, with 9 bases aligning to TRBD1. This CDR3 comprises 14 residues. J gave up 7 bases and V 7 bases, and 7 bases lay outside the gene matches. The CDR3 reads CASTPGTGHGELFF. CDR3 coding DNA: TGTGCCAGCACTCCCGGGACAGGGCACGGGGAGCTGTTTTTT.

This clonotype was picked up many times. The chain links TRBV5-1 to TRBJ2-1; 8 nucleotides line up with TRBD2. In germline, CDR1 is SGHRS, CDR2 YFSETQ. J gave up 7 bases and V 4 bases, and 10 bases lay outside the gene matches. CDR3 size: 15 residues. The CDR3 loop is CASSPGLEVRNEQFF. CDR3 in DNA: TGCGCCAGCAGCCCGGGACTAGAAGTAAGAAATGAGCAGTTCTTC.

By share, this clonotype counts as medium-sized (0.01 to 0.1%). The chain carries TRBV3-1 and TRBJ2-7; a weak D match, TRBD1 (6 bases). Per germline, CDR1 LGHDT and CDR2 YNNKEL (reference sequence). The V end lost 4 bases, the J end lost 2 bases, and 12 bases lay between the germline ends. This CDR3 has 14 residues. CDR3 sequence: CASSLQQGAYEQYF. In DNA, the CDR3 is TGTGCCAGCAGCCTTCAACAGGGTGCCTACGAGCAGTACTTC.

There are many counts of this clonotype. This chain's CDR3 is CASSRDRPRDTQYF. In nucleotides, the CDR3 is TGTGCCAGTAGTAGGGACAGACCGAGGGATACGCAGTATTTT. The chain recombines TRBV19 with TRBJ2-3, with 7 bases identical to TRBD1. The CDR3 spans 14 residues. The junction had 7 bases not matched to a gene; V was cut back by 4 bases and J by 6 bases. Per the germline V gene, CDR1 is LNHDA and CDR2 is SQIVND (reference sequence).

This clonotype was recorded many times. The chain joins TRBV3-1 to TRBJ2-7; D is possibly TRBD1 (7 bases). This CDR3 region has 13 residues. V lost 4 bases and J lost 6, with 13 bases in between. Germline CDR1 and CDR2: LGHDT and YNNKEL (reference sequence). CDR3: CASSPGGGTEQYF. CDR3 DNA: TGTGCCAGCAGCCCCGGAGGGGGCACCGAGCAGTACTTC.

This clonotype was counted a few times. CDR3 in DNA: TGTGCCAGCTCACCACCGTCCGGGAGGGCGCGGGAGCAGTACTTC. It is translated as CASSPPSGRAREQYF. The V gene is TRBV18, the J gene TRBJ2-7, with 8 bases aligning to TRBD2. With V trimmed by 0 bases and J by 7 bases, 8 bases remained unmatched. The CDR3 contains 15 residues. CDR1 and CDR2 from the germline V gene are KGHSH and LQKENI.

On this clonotype itself: A much more abundant neighbour one base away suggests this may be a read error. The V and J genes are TRBV3-1 and TRBJ2-7; D remains ambiguous. Per germline, CDR1 LGHDT and CDR2 YNNKEL (reference sequence). There are 13 residues in the CDR3. V lost 2 bases, J lost 8 bases, and 13 bases lay in between. CDR3: CASSQNDGYKQYF. CDR3 coding DNA: TGTGCCAGCAGCCAAAACGACGGGTACAAGCAGTACTTC.

This clonotype occurred many times. The V and J genes are TRBV5-1 and TRBJ2-5; tentatively, D is TRBD1 (7 bases). The V end was cut by 0 bases, the J end by 5 bases, with 14 bases between. Germline V gene data show CDR1 as SGHRS and CDR2 as YFSETQ. CDR3 length equals 15 residues. CDR3 DNA: TGCGCCAGCAGCTTGGCTGCAGGGGGGTCGGAGACCCAGTACTTC. Translation gives CASSLAAGGSETQYF.